Given below is one TCR beta chain in context. The target antigen is unknown. Additional DNA sequences in this sample encode the identical CDR3. Extraction of RNA preceded its reverse transcription into cDNA, which served as the sequencing template. Produced via immunoSEQ multiplex PCR; TCRdb's table is partial and in-frame only. The repertoire holds hundreds of thousands of clones, with 67% as singletons. This entry comes from a study of CD8+ T cells in alopecia areata. Across the study: Treated patients were dosed with oral tofacitinib, taking 5 to 10 mg twice daily. After 6 to 18 months of tofacitinib, follow-up continued 6 months off drug. General study findings and limits: TCRs were shared less clearly across patients than in mice, possibly for HLA-related reasons.

The CDR3 contains 13 residues. CDR1 GTSNPN and CDR2 SVGIG come from the germline V gene (reference sequence). Trimming shortened V by 0 bases and J by 1 base, and 6 bases separated the two germline ends. The sequence derives from a human donor with alopecia areata. The chain combines TRBV30 with TRBJ1-1; the D is unclear. Source: CD4+ T cells sorted from blood, taken at week 0. The CDR3 DNA follows: TGTGCCTGGAGTGTACGTGGGAACACTGAAGCTTTCTTT. Translated, it gives CAWSVRGNTEAFF.